These T cell receptor beta chains were read from a single sample in a study of blood T cell repertoires in COVID-19. Produced via immunoSEQ multiplex PCR; TCRdb's table is partial and in-frame only. The data hold 300,000 to 450,000 clones, with more than 70% observed a single time. The sequenced material came from peripheral blood. These receptors were collected from a woman aged 30 to 39 with COVID-19, enrolled during active disease. Both conserved end residues are part of each CDR3. Fields, in order: V gene, clone size, J gene, CDR3 length, D gene, CDR3 protein, CDR3 DNA. D genes are given only for firm matches. Clone size is shown for a subset of rows, as once, few, many or a class of expanded clone.

V: TRBV7-6
size: -
J: TRBJ2-3
length: 20
D: TRBD2
CDR3: CASSLGLAGGKSTSTDTQYF
DNA: TGTGCCAGCAGCCTGGGACTAGCGGGAGGGAAATCAACTAGCACAGATACGCAGTATTTT

V: TRBV3-1/TRBV3-2
size: -
J: TRBJ1-1
length: 15
D: -
CDR3: CASSQGPRKNTEAFF
DNA: TGTGCCAGCAGCCAGGGGCCCCGGAAGAACACTGAAGCTTTCTTT

V: TRBV7-6
size: -
J: TRBJ2-1
length: 15
D: TRBD2
CDR3: CASSLRIGGGSEQFF
DNA: TGTGCCAGCAGCTTACGGATTGGGGGAGGGAGTGAGCAGTTCTTC

V: TRBV30
size: -
J: TRBJ1-2
length: 15
D: TRBD1
CDR3: CAWTPPGGITYGYTF
DNA: TGTGCCTGGACCCCTCCAGGGGGGATAACTTATGGCTACACCTTC

V: TRBV19
size: -
J: TRBJ2-7
length: 13
D: TRBD1
CDR3: CASSPDRGYEQYF
DNA: TGTGCCAGTAGTCCGGACAGGGGATACGAGCAGTACTTC

V: TRBV10-3
size: -
J: TRBJ2-7
length: 14
D: TRBD1
CDR3: CAISDGTGPYEQYF
DNA: TGTGCCATCAGTGACGGGACAGGGCCCTACGAGCAGTACTTC

V: TRBV7-3
size: once
J: TRBJ2-2
length: 15
D: -
CDR3: CASSLTSGNTGELFF
DNA: TGTGCCAGCAGCTTAACTAGCGGGAACACCGGGGAGCTGTTTTTT

V: TRBV13
size: few
J: TRBJ1-2
length: 13
D: -
CDR3: CASSLGQSSGYTF
DNA: TGTGCCAGCAGCTTAGGGCAGTCATCGGGCTACACCTTC

V: TRBV7-9
size: -
J: TRBJ2-1
length: 12
D: -
CDR3: CASSPTYNEQFF
DNA: TGTGCCAGCAGCCCAACCTACAATGAGCAGTTCTTC

V: TRBV2
size: -
J: TRBJ2-1
length: 14
D: TRBD2
CDR3: CASAGLAGSQEQFF
DNA: TGTGCCAGCGCGGGACTAGCGGGGTCGCAGGAGCAGTTCTTC

V: TRBV7-9
size: -
J: TRBJ2-1
length: 15
D: TRBD2
CDR3: CASRTKLAGYNEQFF
DNA: TGTGCCAGCAGGACTAAACTAGCGGGCTACAATGAGCAGTTCTTC

V: TRBV28
size: -
J: TRBJ2-5
length: 15
D: -
CDR3: CASRLSGGSQETQYF
DNA: TGTGCCAGCAGACTCTCAGGGGGGTCGCAAGAGACCCAGTACTTC

V: TRBV30
size: -
J: TRBJ1-1
length: 13
D: -
CDR3: CAWTQGRGVGAFF
DNA: TGTGCCTGGACACAAGGACGGGGGGTAGGAGCTTTCTTT